The sequence of this T cell receptor beta chain was determined in a study of T cell clonotyping in hematopoietic cell transplantation. Using immunoSEQ multiplex PCR, the repertoire was profiled, and TCRdb retains in-frame clones only, with some absent. Of tens of thousands of clones listed, almost 97% are singletons. The CDR3 covers 14 residues. V dropped 0 bases and J dropped 5; count of bases not matched to a gene: 3. Germline V CDR1 and CDR2: LNHDA, SQIVND (reference sequence). Time point noted: recipient sample about 28 days before transplant, after cytoreduction. The sample was peripheral blood mononuclear cells, taken before stem cell transplant. The clonotype originates from a woman aged 45-65 years with acute myeloid leukemia. Some clones in this sample may be carry-over from other donors' samples. V usage is TRBV19 and J usage is TRBJ1-1; the match to TRBD1 covers 7 bases. The CDR3 coding sequence is TGTGCCAGTAGTATAGAAAAACAGGGGACTGAAGCTTTCTTT. Translated, it gives CASSIEKQGTEAFF.